This TCR beta chain appears in the sequencing data of a study of cytomegalovirus exposure and HLA in healthy donors. It was with 60 Vbeta and 13 Jbeta primers that the PCR ran. Sequencing used immunoSEQ multiplex PCR; TCRdb keeps in-frame clones, though not all of them. The data contain 250,000 to 350,000 clones, about nine tenths of them singletons. The study's findings and limits: Evidence from a later analysis indicated that most CMV-associated TCR beta chains looked HLA-restricted. An analysis was carried out at a later point. It showed that HLA-associated TCR beta chains were more clonally expanded than equally common non-associated chains.

Of note for this clone: Its antigen is still unknown.

Trimming removed 6 bases from V and 0 bases from J, with 21 bases in between. Per the germline V gene, CDR1 is SGHAT and CDR2 is FQNNGV. The CDR3 is 18 residues long. The material sequenced was PBMCs. The receptor was isolated from a man between 40 and 49 years old in good health and CMV-seropositive. The J gene is TRBJ2-1, the V gene TRBV11-2; D possibly corresponds to TRBD2 (6 bases). CDR3 residues: CASSNTWSLARSYNEQFF. The CDR3 DNA is TGTGCCAGCAGTAATACCTGGTCCCTAGCGCGCTCCTACAATGAGCAGTTCTTC.